A selection of T cell receptor beta chains follows, all from one sample in a study of T cell repertoires in ileal Crohn's disease. Sequenced by immunoSEQ multiplex PCR; TCRdb stores in-frame clones only, minus some. The table lists approximately 15,000 clones, 72% of them singletons. Sequencing was performed on ileal tissue. Every receptor here comes from an adult with Crohn's disease. CDR3s include the opening cysteine and the closing phenylalanine or tryptophan. The D gene is left open where the match is weak. Clone sizes are given selectively: once, few, many, or a class where the clone is expanded.

TRBV6-1	-	15	TRBJ1-6	TRBD1	TGTGCCAGCAGTACAGGGGGTGCATATAATTCACCCCTCCACTTT	CASSTGGAYNSPLHF
TRBV10-3	-	15	TRBJ2-2	TRBD1	TGTGCCATCAGAGGGACAGGGGATTCCTCCGGGGAGCTGTTTTTT	CAIRGTGDSSGELFF
TRBV18	-	14	TRBJ1-2	-	TGTGCCAGCTCACCGCGGACACCCAACTATGGCTACACCTTC	CASSPRTPNYGYTF
TRBV5-6	-	15	TRBJ2-3	-	TGTGCCAGCAGCTTGGTTTCGGGGGGCGTAGATACGCAGTATTTT	CASSLVSGGVDTQYF
TRBV27	-	14	TRBJ1-5	-	TGTGCCAGCAGTTTATCTCGGGGCAATCAGCCCCAGCATTTT	CASSLSRGNQPQHF
TRBV15	-	16	TRBJ2-7	-	TGTGCCACCAGCAGAGGTGCCCCCGAGGGTGGTAGCGGGCAGTACTTC	CATSRGAPEGGSGQYF
TRBV4-2	once	15	TRBJ2-1	TRBD2	TGTGCCAGCAGCAAATTAGCGGGACGATACAATGAGCAGTTCTTC	CASSKLAGRYNEQFF
TRBV4-1	medium-sized	16	TRBJ2-7	-	TGCGCCAGCAGCCAAGATCCGTTTGGCACCGATTACGAGCAGTACTTC	CASSQDPFGTDYEQYF
TRBV6-5	-	13	TRBJ1-1	TRBD1	TGTGCCAGCAGTTACTCATCCAGGGGGGAAGCTTTCTTT	CASSYSSRGEAFF
TRBV30	-	16	TRBJ1-1	-	TGTGCCTGGAGCTCGGGGGAATTGGCTCCGAACACTGAAGCTTTCTTT	CAWSSGELAPNTEAFF
TRBV5-4	-	15	TRBJ2-5	TRBD1	TGTGCCAGCAGCTCAGACAGGGGGCCGGGAGAGACCCAGTACTTC	CASSSDRGPGETQYF
TRBV6-5	-	14	TRBJ2-1	-	TGTGCCAGCAGTTACTCTTACGGGATCGATGAGCAGTTCTTC	CASSYSYGIDEQFF
TRBV2	-	13	TRBJ1-1	-	TGTGCCAGCAGTGAAGCCTCAGGGACTGAAGCTTTCTTT	CASSEASGTEAFF
TRBV27	-	13	TRBJ2-7	-	TGTGCCAGCAGTTCCCAGGGTGTCTACGAGCAGTACTTC	CASSSQGVYEQYF
TRBV19	-	14	TRBJ1-5	-	TGTGCCAGTAGTAAACCGGGGATCAATCAGCCCCAGCATTTT	CASSKPGINQPQHF
TRBV28	-	13	TRBJ1-1	-	TGTGCCAGCAGTTTTGGACAGAACACTGAAGCTTTCTTT	CASSFGQNTEAFF
TRBV2	-	18	TRBJ2-3	TRBD2	TGTGCCAGCAGTGGGTCTAGCGGGAGGTCACCCCTCACAGATACGCAGTATTTT	CASSGSSGRSPLTDTQYF
TRBV11-2	once	16	TRBJ2-7	TRBD2	TGTGCCAGCACCCTTTTGGGGGGGTCAGCTTCCTACGAGCAGTACTTC	CASTLLGGSASYEQYF
TRBV6-1	-	15	TRBJ2-7	TRBD2	TGTGCCAGCAGTGAATCCAGCGGGGGGGCCTACGAGCAGTACTTC	CASSESSGGAYEQYF
TRBV19	medium-sized	15	TRBJ1-3	-	TGTGCCAGTAGTAGACCTACAGGGATTGGAAACACCATATATTTT	CASSRPTGIGNTIYF
TRBV5-6	-	14	TRBJ2-1	TRBD2	TGTGCCAGCAGCTTGGCACTAGCGGGGGGGCGGGGGTTCTTC	CASSLALAGGRGFF
TRBV4-1	few	14	TRBJ1-3	-	TGCGCCAGCAGCCGGGGGGGTTCTGGAAACACCATATATTTT	CASSRGGSGNTIYF
TRBV30	-	14	TRBJ1-3	TRBD1	TGTGCCTGGAGTGGAGGACAGGGTATAAACACCATATATTTT	CAWSGGQGINTIYF
TRBV6-8	-	15	TRBJ1-4	-	TGTGCCAGCAGTCCCCGGGAGATCGGTAATGAAAAACTGTTTTTT	CASSPREIGNEKLFF
TRBV2	few	13	TRBJ1-6	-	TGTGCCAGCAGTGTACAGGATAATTCACCCCTCCACTTT	CASSVQDNSPLHF
TRBV10-1	-	14	TRBJ1-2	-	TGCGCCAGCAGTAGATCGGGAATTGACTATGGCTACACCTTC	CASSRSGIDYGYTF
TRBV27	-	13	TRBJ1-2	-	TGTGCCAGCAGTTTGGGCCAGAACTATGGCTACACCTTC	CASSLGQNYGYTF
TRBV7-6	-	14	TRBJ2-7	-	TGTGCCAGCAGCTTAGGGCGGGGTTCCTACGAGCAGTACTTC	CASSLGRGSYEQYF
TRBV5-1	-	12	TRBJ2-1	-	TGCGCCAGCACCGCGTCCTACAATGAGCAGTTCTTC	CASTASYNEQFF
TRBV29-1	-	15	TRBJ2-5	TRBD2	TGCAGCGTTGACGGCCTCGGGGGGGCTGTTGAGACCCAGTACTTC	CSVDGLGGAVETQYF
TRBV6-1	-	17	TRBJ2-3	TRBD2	TGTGCCAGCAGTGAGGGACTAGCGGGGGGGCCGGCAGATACGCAGTATTTT	CASSEGLAGGPADTQYF
TRBV7-9	-	12	TRBJ1-5	-	TGTGCCAGCAGCTACGGAGATCAGCCCCAGCATTTT	CASSYGDQPQHF
TRBV2	-	14	TRBJ2-1	-	TGTGCCAGCAGTGAATACTCAGGGTTGAATGAGCAGTTCTTC	CASSEYSGLNEQFF
TRBV4-1	medium-sized	14	TRBJ2-3	-	TGCGCCAGCAGCCAAATGGGCAGCACAGATACGCAGTATTTT	CASSQMGSTDTQYF
TRBV6-1	-	15	TRBJ2-7	TRBD2	TGTGCCAGCAGTGAAGTTAGCGGGGGGGCCTACGAGCAGTACTTC	CASSEVSGGAYEQYF
TRBV2	-	17	TRBJ2-7	-	TGTGCCAGCAGTGAAGCGGTGTCGCGGGCTTACTCCTACGAGCAGTACTTC	CASSEAVSRAYSYEQYF
TRBV6-6	-	15	TRBJ1-1	-	TGTGCCAGCACCAGAGGGAGGGGCATGAACACTGAAGCTTTCTTT	CASTRGRGMNTEAFF
TRBV28	-	17	TRBJ2-3	TRBD1	TGTGCCAGCAGTTCCCCCGGGGCCAGGGGGCTAACAGATACGCAGTATTTT	CASSSPGARGLTDTQYF
TRBV18	-	16	TRBJ1-1	-	TGTGCCAGCTCACCCGTTGGGCCGGGGATGAACACTGAAGCTTTCTTT	CASSPVGPGMNTEAFF
TRBV23-1	-	15	TRBJ2-5	TRBD1	TGCGCCAGCAGTCCAGGGGACAGGGGAAAAGAGACCCAGTACTTC	CASSPGDRGKETQYF
TRBV7-9	-	14	TRBJ2-6	-	TGTGCCAGCAGCTTAACCGGGGGGGCCAACGTCCTGACTTTC	CASSLTGGANVLTF
TRBV6-1	-	15	TRBJ2-7	TRBD1	TGTGCCAGCACTCGAACCGGGACAGGGGAGTACGAGCAGTACTTC	CASTRTGTGEYEQYF
TRBV7-9	-	15	TRBJ2-7	-	TGTGCCAGCATCCTATCGGGCGGGCGGTCCTACGAGCAGTACTTC	CASILSGGRSYEQYF
TRBV11-3	-	12	TRBJ2-2	-	TGTGCCAGCAGCCATGACACCGGGGAGCTGTTTTTT	CASSHDTGELFF
TRBV11-2	-	16	TRBJ2-1	-	TGTGCCAGCAGCCGTTGGATCGGGGGGCAGGGTAATGAGCAGTTCTTC	CASSRWIGGQGNEQFF
TRBV6-5	-	14	TRBJ2-7	-	TGTGCCAGCAGTTCGCCATGGGGGGCCTACGAGCAGTACTTC	CASSSPWGAYEQYF